These 21 T cell receptor beta chains were sequenced from one sample in a study of prognosis after radiotherapy for stage I lung cancer. It was by two-round multiplex PCR that TCR beta CDR3 was amplified from genomic DNA. Specific primers for each TRBV and TRBJ gene were what first-round PCR used. TCRdb fed the multiplex PCR reads into MiXCR, producing one record per CDR3 protein. The sample includes some 30,000 distinct CDR3 sequences, around 48% of them seen just once. The sequencing used PBMCs, collected before or after stereotactic body radiation therapy (not recorded which). These receptors were taken from a donor aged 50 or older with non-small cell lung cancer.

Worth noting for this clonotype: It differs at one base from a far larger clone, so likely a read error. This chain joins TRBV6-4 and TRBJ1-5, with D possibly TRBD1 on 5 matching bases. Looked up from germline, CDR1 is MRHNA and CDR2 is SNTAGT. CDR3 length equals 13 residues. The CDR3 region is CASSYEGNQPHHF. CDR3 sequence (DNA): TGTGCCAGCAGTTACGAGGGGAATCAGCCCCATCATTTT.

This rearrangement joins TRBV20-1 to TRBJ2-2; D remains ambiguous. Germline V lookup: CDR1 DFQATT, CDR2 SNEGSKA (reference sequence). CDR3 length: 12 amino acids. CDR3 bases: TGCACGGGTCGGAGGAACACCGGGGAGCTGTTTTTT. Translated, it gives CTGRRNTGELFF.

This clonotype occurred many times. The chain carries TRBV12-3 or TRBV12-4 and TRBJ2-2, with 8 bases matching TRBD2. With 8 bases clipped from V and 4 bases from J, the junction kept 15 bases outside the gene matches. The CDR3 has 17 residues. The CDR3 DNA sequence: TGTGCCAGCGTAGCCGATAGCGGGACTGGGGGCACCGGGGAGCTGTTTTTT. It yields the protein CASVADSGTGGTGELFF.

The V call is TRBV5-4, the J call TRBJ2-1; D is perhaps TRBD1 or TRBD2 (6 bases each). The germline V and J ends were trimmed by 0 bases and 11 bases, with 9 bases remaining between them. The CDR3 contains 12 residues. Germline V lookup: CDR1 SGHNT, CDR2 YYREEE (reference sequence). DNA for the CDR3: TGTGCCAGCAGCTTGGCACGGGGGCAGCAGTTCTTC. It encodes CASSLARGQQFF.

This chain uses TRBV5-1 with TRBJ2-1; unclear D gene. This CDR3 contains 13 residues. Trimming took 6 bases from V and 6 from J, leaving 13 bases between them. CDR1 is SGHRS and CDR2 is YFSETQ in the germline V gene. The chain's CDR3 is CASKADPSNEQFF. The CDR3 coding sequence is TGCGCCAGCAAGGCTGATCCCTCCAATGAGCAGTTCTTC.

CDR3 DNA sequence: TGTGCCAGCACTCCAGGGGTCCTGGAAAACAATGAGCAGTTCTTC. Protein: CASTPGVLENNEQFF. This chain joins TRBV6-1 and TRBJ2-1; possible D gene TRBD1, 6 bases. This CDR3 has 15 residues. Germline CDR1 reads MNHNS; CDR2 reads SASEGT. Deletions cut 7 bases from V and 5 bases from J, with 18 bases between.

This clonotype was seen many times. The rearrangement joins TRBV20-1 to TRBJ2-7, with TRBD2 matching over 16 bases. The V and J ends lost 6 bases and 4 bases, in that order; junction bases with no gene match: 3. The CDR3 sequence is 14 residues long. Germline loops: CDR1 DFQATT, CDR2 SNEGSKA (reference sequence). The CDR3 loop reads CSASGLAGGYEQYF. CDR3 DNA sequence: TGCAGTGCATCGGGACTAGCGGGGGGGTACGAGCAGTACTTC.

V and J are TRBV10-3 and TRBJ2-5, with D perhaps being TRBD1 or TRBD2 (5 bases each). The germline V and J ends were trimmed by 7 bases and 7 bases, with 25 bases remaining between them. The germline gives CDR1 ENHRY, CDR2 SYGVKD. This CDR3 has 16 amino acids. CDR3 in DNA: TGTGCCATCATTGACTCCTCCGGGGCCACGGGCGGGACCCAGTACTTC. Its protein is CAIIDSSGATGGTQYF.

By share, this clonotype ranks as medium-sized. The rearrangement uses TRBV6-1 and TRBJ1-4, with D possibly matching TRBD1 (6 bases). Between the trimmed V and J ends, which lost 10 bases and 6 bases, there was a span of 15 bases. There are 13 residues in the CDR3. Germline CDR1 and CDR2: MNHNS and SASEGT. The CDR3 loop is CATREGVYEKLFF. The CDR3 DNA is TGTGCCACTCGGGAGGGGGTTTATGAAAAACTGTTTTTT.

This clonotype was counted a few times. It is likely a read error: a sequence one base away is far more abundant. V usage is TRBV6-9 and J usage is TRBJ2-1; D call uncertain. Between the trimmed V and J ends, which lost 3 bases and 6 bases, there was a span of 9 bases. CDR3 length: 13 amino acids. The germline V gene encodes CDR1 MNHGY and CDR2 SVAAGI. The CDR3 DNA reads as TGTGCCAGCAGTTACGATAGTGTCAATGAGCAGTTCTTC. It translates to CASSYDSVNEQFF.

Notes on this clonotype: Only one base separates this from a far larger clonotype, so it likely reflects a read error. The chain couples TRBV6-8 to TRBJ2-5; D may be TRBD2 (6 bases). Per germline, CDR1 MNHGY and CDR2 SAAAGT. This CDR3 contains 15 residues. CDR3 DNA: TGTGCCAGCAGGCCTCTAAGCGGGTACCAAGATACCCAGTACTTC. This encodes CASRPLSGYQDTQYF.

This clonotype was seen many times. The J gene is TRBJ1-5, the V gene TRBV19; D perhaps matches TRBD1 (6 bases). Germline V gene data show CDR1 as LNHDA and CDR2 as SQIVND (reference sequence). The CDR3 is 12 residues long. Trimming cost V 9 bases and J 8 bases, with 14 bases left between them. This chain's CDR3 is CASRGRLEPQHF. CDR3 nucleotide sequence: TGTGCCAGCAGGGGTCGGTTGGAGCCCCAGCATTTT.

This clonotype occurred many times. The chain joins TRBV7-2 to TRBJ2-5, with D perhaps TRBD2 (6 bases). The CDR3 length is 15 residues. Germline CDR1 reads SGHTA; CDR2 reads FQGNSA. Trimming left V 5 bases short and J 4 bases short, with 17 bases between. CDR3 loop: CASSLIPGSGETQYF. CDR3 coding DNA: TGTGCCAGCAGCCTAATCCCCGGGAGCGGAGAGACCCAGTACTTC.

About this clonotype itself: The junction differs from germline at one of its ends, possibly a read error. The chain recombines TRBV28 with TRBJ2-1; D may be TRBD1 (6 bases). Germline V gene sequence: CDR1 MDHEN, CDR2 SYDVKM. The CDR3 has 13 amino acids. This CDR3 is CASIGTIHNEQFF. In DNA, the CDR3 is TGTGCCAGTATCGGGACAATCCACAATGAGCAGTTCTTT.

CDR3 in DNA: TGTGCCAGCAGTTTAACGGCGTCCGAGCAGTACTTC. It specifies CASSLTASEQYF. V is TRBV12-3 or TRBV12-4 and J is TRBJ2-7; no clear D gene. This CDR3 contains 12 residues. Trimming left V 2 bases short and J 6 bases short, with 8 bases between.

This clonotype was detected many times. The chain couples TRBV20-1 to TRBJ2-3; TRBD2 agrees at 10 bases. The CDR3 has 18 residues. The J segment lost 0 bases and the V segment lost 7 bases, leaving 16 bases of the junction unmatched. Germline CDR1 is DFQATT and CDR2 is SNEGSKA (reference sequence). In nucleotides, the CDR3 is TGCAGTGTATCCGGGCGTAGCGGGAGGTACACTAGCACAGATACGCAGTATTTT. Amino acids: CSVSGRSGRYTSTDTQYF.

Of note for this clonotype: A far larger clone is one nucleotide away, so this likely arose from a read error. The V gene is TRBV7-9, the J gene TRBJ2-1; the match to TRBD2 covers 7 bases. CDR1 is SEHNR, CDR2 FQNEAQ, per germline (reference sequence). This CDR3 has 16 residues. CDR3 nucleotides: TGTGCCAGCATCTTACCCAGCGGGACTACCTACAATGAGCAGTTCTTC. It is translated as CASILPSGTTYNEQFF.

Points on this clonotype: One junction end does not reproduce the germline sequence, and a read error may be involved. The rearrangement joins TRBV28 to TRBJ2-2, with 9 bases fitting TRBD2. This CDR3 region has 19 residues. Looked up from germline, CDR1 is MDHEN and CDR2 is SYDVKM. CDR3 sequence (DNA): TGTGCCAGCAGTTTACAGTACTGGCTAGCGGGAATCGGCAACGGGGAGCTGCTTTTT. It is translated as CASSLQYWLAGIGNGELLF.

As regards this clonotype: The junction departs from the called germline gene at one end, perhaps through a read error. The genes are TRBV12-3 or TRBV12-4 and TRBJ2-3; perhaps TRBD2 as D (6 bases). The CDR3 loop spans 18 amino acids. CDR3 sequence reads: CASSRISGLVGVTYTQYF. CDR3 DNA: TGTGCCAGCAGTCGCATAAGCGGGCTAGTGGGAGTCACATATACGCAGTATTTT.

This clonotype appeared many times. This chain joins TRBV6-2 or TRBV6-3 and TRBJ2-1, with 7 bases matching TRBD1. Germline V gives CDR1 MNHEY, CDR2 SVGEGT. The ends lost 9 bases at V and 6 bases at J; junction bases unmatched: 8. This CDR3 spans 13 amino acids. The CDR3 region has the DNA TGTGCCAGTGGGTCGAGGGGGCTCAATGAGCAGTTCTTC. Protein sequence: CASGSRGLNEQFF.

This clonotype was detected a few times. This likely traces to a read error, being one base from a far larger clone. The chain combines TRBV7-2 with TRBJ2-7; 11 positions agree with TRBD2. CDR1 SGHTA and CDR2 FQGNSA come from the germline V gene. This CDR3 is 15 amino acids long. V shed 7 bases, J shed 4 bases, and the junction held 9 bases outside the gene matches. CDR3 coding DNA: TGTGCCAGCATCCCCACTAGCGGGAGTGGGTACGAGCAGTACTTC. It specifies CASIPTSGSGYEQYF.